One sample yielded the 30 T cell receptor beta chains listed below, sequenced in a study of cytomegalovirus exposure and HLA in healthy donors. With 60 Vbeta and 13 Jbeta primers, the PCR was carried out. The table came from immunoSEQ multiplex PCR; TCRdb's copy has only in-frame clones and leaves some out. The repertoire holds about 100,000 clones, with around 74% as singletons. The sequenced sample was PBMCs. The receptors come from a middle-aged man in good health and CMV-seropositive.

The chain couples TRBV27 to TRBJ2-7; TRBD2 agrees at 9 bases. Germline V gives CDR1 MNHEY, CDR2 SMNVEV (reference sequence). The CDR3 is 15 amino acids. Losses at the gene ends were 6 bases for V and 3 bases for J; bases not matched to a gene: 9. This CDR3 is CASRASGNRVYEQYF. CDR3 nucleotides: TGTGCCAGCAGGGCTAGCGGGAACCGGGTCTACGAGCAGTACTTC.

The rearrangement links TRBV7-2 to TRBJ1-4; 8 nucleotides line up with TRBD1. V shed 1 base and J 5 bases; nucleotides not matched to a gene: 3. The CDR3 covers 15 residues. In germline, CDR1 is SGHTA, CDR2 FQGNSA. For the CDR3, the DNA is TGTGCCAGCAGCTTAGGACAGGGGTTGAATGAAAAACTGTTTTTT. It specifies CASSLGQGLNEKLFF.

In this sample, this clone turned up a few times. The chain combines TRBV7-8 with TRBJ1-1; 9 bases match TRBD1. The CDR3 extends over 15 amino acids. V lost 4 bases, J lost 2 bases, and 5 bases stayed unmatched. CDR1 SGHVS and CDR2 FQNEAQ come from the germline V gene. The CDR3 sequence is CASSSRTGANTEAFF. Written as DNA, the CDR3 is TGTGCCAGCAGCTCCCGGACAGGGGCAAACACTGAAGCTTTCTTT.

Concerning this clone: The same CDR3 is also encoded by other DNA sequences in this sample. The rearrangement joins TRBV5-1 to TRBJ2-1; 8 positions agree with TRBD2. CDR1 and CDR2 from the germline V gene are SGHRS and YFSETQ. The CDR3 extends over 16 amino acids. The V and J ends lost 0 bases and 4 bases, in that order; junction bases with no gene match: 6. For the CDR3, the DNA is TGCGCCAGCAGCTTGGGGTTAGCGGGGTCATACAATGAGCAGTTCTTC. As protein: CASSLGLAGSYNEQFF.

V and J are TRBV6-6 and TRBJ2-5, with D possibly matching TRBD2 (6 bases). Looked up from germline, CDR1 is MNHNY and CDR2 is SVGAGI (reference sequence). Trimming left V 7 bases short and J 3 bases short, with 12 bases between. The CDR3 runs 13 residues. CDR3 in amino acids: CASTPSGEETQYF. In DNA, the CDR3 is TGTGCCAGCACCCCCTCGGGGGAAGAGACCCAGTACTTC.

The chain combines TRBV5-1 with TRBJ2-3, with 8 positions matching TRBD2. With V trimmed by 4 bases and J by 0 bases, 10 bases remained unmatched. Germline-derived CDR1 and CDR2 are SGHRS and YFSETQ. This CDR3 has 17 residues. The CDR3 DNA sequence: TGCGCCAGCAGCCTGAGGCGCAGCGGGGGTAGCACAGATACGCAGTATTTT. It yields the protein CASSLRRSGGSTDTQYF.

This clone appeared a few times. V and J are TRBV19 and TRBJ2-4; tentatively, D is TRBD1 (6 bases). Germline V lookup: CDR1 LNHDA, CDR2 SQIVND (reference sequence). The CDR3 has 14 residues. V lost 3 bases to trimming and J lost 1 base, with 7 bases between them. The CDR3 loop is CASSIQGAKNIQYF. CDR3 DNA sequence: TGTGCCAGTAGTATTCAGGGGGCCAAAAACATTCAGTACTTC.

This clone was counted only a few times. Other DNA sequences in this sample translate to the same CDR3. This chain links TRBV7-2 with TRBJ1-1; possible D gene TRBD1, 5 bases. V gave up 5 bases and J gave up 1 base, with 8 bases separating them. CDR3 length: 13 residues. The germline gives CDR1 SGHTA, CDR2 FQGNSA. The CDR3 reads CASSRDRNTEAFF. The CDR3 DNA reads TGTGCCAGCAGCCGCGACAGGAACACTGAAGCTTTCTTT.

The chain recombines TRBV6-1 with TRBJ2-3; D may be TRBD2 (5 bases). Germline lookup yields CDR1 MNHNS and CDR2 SASEGT. V lost 4 bases and J lost 2, with 10 bases in between. CDR3 length: 14 amino acids. The CDR3 protein is CASSGRAVTDTQYF. DNA for the CDR3: TGTGCCAGCAGTGGGCGGGCGGTCACAGATACGCAGTATTTT.

V and J are TRBV5-1 and TRBJ1-6; 7 bases are shared with TRBD1. Germline V CDR1 and CDR2: SGHRS, YFSETQ. V dropped 3 bases and J dropped 6; count of bases not matched to a gene: 3. This CDR3 spans 14 amino acids. This CDR3 reads CASSSDRLNSPLHF. The CDR3 coding sequence is TGCGCCAGCAGCTCGGACAGGCTTAATTCACCCCTCCACTTT. Full variable domain (missing parts from reference TRBV5-1 and TRBJ1-6): KAGVTQTPRYLIKTRGQQVTLSCSPISGHRSVSWYQQTPGQGLQFLFEYFSETQRNKGNFPGRFSGRQFSNSRSEMNVSTLELGDSALYLCASSSDRLNSPLHFGNGTRLTVT.

J is TRBJ1-6 and V is TRBV12-5, with D perhaps TRBD1 (6 bases). The germline gives CDR1 LGHNT, CDR2 FRNRAP. Trimming removed 4 bases from V and 9 bases from J, with 13 bases in between. The CDR3 is made up of 14 amino acids. CDR3 DNA: TGTGCTAGTGGTTCCGTTGGACAGAGTTCACCCCTCCACTTT. Its protein is CASGSVGQSSPLHF.

A few counts support this clone. The chain links TRBV29-1 to TRBJ2-1; D gene unclear. From germline, CDR1 is SQVTM and CDR2 ANQGSEA. The CDR3 has 12 residues. V lost 4 bases and J 8 bases, leaving 12 bases between the germline ends. The CDR3 DNA reads TGCAGCGTTGTCCGGCCGAGCGATGAGCAGTTCTTC. It is translated as CSVVRPSDEQFF.

This clone is a singleton in its sample. The chain uses TRBV7-8 and TRBJ2-2; 7 bases are shared with TRBD2. Germline loops: CDR1 SGHVS, CDR2 FQNEAQ. The CDR3 is 15 amino acids. V was pared by 1 base and J by 7 bases, with 6 bases of the junction left unmatched. CDR3 sequence reads: CASSLEAGTVGELFF. The DNA for the CDR3 is TGTGCCAGCAGCTTAGAAGCGGGGACGGTCGGGGAGCTGTTTTTT.

The CDR3 region is CASTTSSPPLHF. The CDR3 bases are TGTGCCAGTACCACTAGCAGTCCCCCCCTCCACTTT. The rearrangement links TRBV28 to TRBJ1-6, with D unclear. Germline CDR1 reads MDHEN; CDR2 reads SYDVKM. This CDR3 is 12 amino acids long. V gave up 9 bases and J gave up 13 bases, with 16 bases separating them.

This clone appeared a single time. This chain joins TRBV5-1 and TRBJ2-7, with 9 nucleotides matching TRBD1. CDR1 is SGHRS and CDR2 is YFSETQ in the germline V gene. Trimming took 3 bases from V and 2 from J; bases not matched to a gene: 6. The CDR3 runs 15 residues. Here the CDR3 reads CASSWGQGGTYEQYF. Written as DNA, the CDR3 is TGCGCCAGCAGCTGGGGACAGGGTGGAACCTACGAGCAGTACTTC. Full variable domain (remainder filled in from reference TRBV5-1 and TRBJ2-7): KAGVTQTPRYLIKTRGQQVTLSCSPISGHRSVSWYQQTPGQGLQFLFEYFSETQRNKGNFPGRFSGRQFSNSRSEMNVSTLELGDSALYLCASSWGQGGTYEQYFGPGTRLTVT.

The V gene is TRBV5-1, the J gene TRBJ1-6; 8 bases agree with TRBD1. J lost 9 bases, V lost 4 bases, and 3 bases had no gene match. CDR3 size: 13 residues. The V gene's germline CDR1 is SGHRS and CDR2 YFSETQ. For the CDR3, the DNA is TGCGCCAGCAGCGCGGGACAGGCTTCACCCCTCCACTTT. Residues: CASSAGQASPLHF.

A single count supports this clone. The gene calls are TRBV2 and TRBJ2-2, with 11 bases aligning to TRBD2. J gave up 5 bases and V 8 bases, and 1 base lay outside the gene matches. The CDR3 spans 13 residues. Looked up from germline, CDR1 is SNHLY and CDR2 is FYNNEI. The CDR3 DNA follows: TGTGCCAGCCGACTAGCGGGGACCGGGGAGCTGTTTTTT. Translated: CASRLAGTGELFF.

The J gene is TRBJ2-3, the V gene TRBV27; 8 bases agree with TRBD1. Per the germline V gene, CDR1 is MNHEY and CDR2 is SMNVEV (reference sequence). V shed 7 bases and J 6 bases; nucleotides not matched to a gene: 9. The CDR3 has 14 amino acids. CDR3 in DNA: TGTGCCAGCACTTGGACAGGGACAGGCGATACGCAGTATTTT. Translated: CASTWTGTGDTQYF.

V gene TRBV6-5 combines with J gene TRBJ2-1, with D perhaps matching TRBD1 (6 bases). The CDR3 runs 12 residues. Germline V gene data show CDR1 as MNHEY and CDR2 as SVGAGI. Trimming pared 5 bases from V and 15 bases from J, leaving 17 bases between. The CDR3 bases are TGTGCCAGCAGTCCCAAGCAGGGGATGACGTTCTTC. It codes for CASSPKQGMTFF.

The chain links TRBV18 to TRBJ2-2; TRBD1 aligns across 10 bases. Losses at the gene ends were 4 bases for V and 4 bases for J; bases not matched to a gene: 3. Germline lookup yields CDR1 KGHSH and CDR2 LQKENI. This CDR3 has 15 residues. CDR3 nucleotide sequence: TGTGCCAGCTCACTGGGGACAGGGGCCACCGGGGAGCTGTTTTTT. Translated: CASSLGTGATGELFF.

V is TRBV9 and J is TRBJ2-1, with a weak D call TRBD2 (6 bases). The CDR3 is 17 residues long. Germline assignment: CDR1 SGDLS and CDR2 YYNGEE. The V end lost 0 bases, the J end lost 7 bases, and 20 bases lay between the germline ends. The CDR3 is CASSVVAASEFGNEQFF. Here the CDR3 DNA reads TGTGCCAGCAGCGTAGTGGCCGCTAGCGAGTTTGGGAATGAGCAGTTCTTC. The whole variable domain, remainder taken from reference TRBV9 and TRBJ2-1, is DSGVTQTPKHLITATGQRVTLRCSPRSGDLSVYWYQQSLDQGLQFLIQYYNGEERAKGNILERFSAQQFPDLHSELNLSSLELGDSALYFCASSVVAASEFGNEQFFGPGTRLTVL.

The chain joins TRBV11-2 to TRBJ2-1; TRBD1 agrees at 8 bases. V was clipped by 5 bases and J by 7 bases; unmatched bases: 4. This CDR3 region has 13 residues. Germline CDR1 and CDR2: SGHAT and FQNNGV. CDR3 protein: CASSPTGGNEQFF. CDR3 in DNA: TGTGCCAGCAGCCCTACAGGGGGAAATGAGCAGTTCTTC.

The chain couples TRBV6-5 to TRBJ2-5; a possible D gene is TRBD1 (6 bases). CDR1 and CDR2 (germline): MNHEY, SVGAGI. With 0 bases removed from V and 2 bases from J, the gap between germline ends came to 10 bases. There are 15 residues in the CDR3. The CDR3 sequence is CASSYSSGQQETQYF. Here the CDR3 DNA reads TGTGCCAGCAGTTACTCTTCGGGACAACAAGAGACCCAGTACTTC.

Many counts were recorded for this clone. One end of the junction varies from germline; a read error may be responsible. The chain employs TRBV13 and TRBJ2-7, with 8 bases matching TRBD2. Germline-derived CDR1 and CDR2 are PRHDT and FYEKMQ (reference sequence). The CDR3 totals 16 residues. This CDR3 reads CASSLGREGVGYEQYF. CDR3 nucleotides: TGTGCCAGCAGCCTAGGACGGGAGGGGGTCGGCTACGAGCAGTACTTC. Full variable domain (outside the CDR3, taken from reference TRBV13 and TRBJ2-7): AAGVIQSPRHLIKEKRETATLKCYPIPRHDTVYWYQQGPGQDPQFLISFYEKMQSDKGSIPDRFSAQQFSDYHSELNMSSLELGDSALYFCASSLGREGVGYEQYFGPGTRLTVT.

This sequence joins TRBV5-8 and TRBJ2-1; perhaps TRBD2 as D (6 bases). The germline V gene has CDR1 SGHTS and CDR2 YDEGEE. Trimming cost V 3 bases and J 5 bases, with 15 bases left between them. The CDR3 runs to 15 residues. The chain's CDR3 is CASSYRGGAHNEQFF. The CDR3 DNA reads TGTGCCAGCAGCTATCGAGGAGGGGCACACAATGAGCAGTTCTTC.

This clone has only a few counts. This chain uses TRBV28 with TRBJ1-6; TRBD1 aligns across 8 bases. Germline CDR1 and CDR2: MDHEN and SYDVKM. The CDR3 has 16 residues. V shed 5 bases, J shed 5 bases, and the junction held 8 bases outside the gene matches. CDR3 bases: TGTGCCAGCAGTCCCCCAAACAGGGGGGATAATTCACCCCTCCACTTT. Translating gives CASSPPNRGDNSPLHF.

Note on this clone: This specimen includes other DNA sequences encoding the same CDR3. This chain joins TRBV18 and TRBJ2-1, with D perhaps TRBD1 (6 bases). Between the trimmed V and J ends, which lost 1 base and 6 bases, there was a span of 10 bases. CDR3 length: 14 residues. Germline-derived CDR1 and CDR2 are KGHSH and LQKENI. The CDR3 is CASSPLQGFNEQFF. DNA of the CDR3: TGTGCCAGCTCACCACTTCAGGGGTTCAATGAGCAGTTCTTC.

This chain links TRBV2 with TRBJ2-3; 13 nucleotides line up with TRBD2. The CDR3 has 15 amino acids. Germline V CDR1 and CDR2: SNHLY, FYNNEI. Unmatched junction bases numbered 9, after V lost 7 bases and J lost 8 bases. CDR3 protein: CASKETSGGFGTQYF. Written as DNA, the CDR3 is TGTGCCAGCAAGGAGACTAGCGGGGGGTTCGGTACGCAGTATTTT.

V is TRBV18 and J is TRBJ1-1; 8 bases agree with TRBD1. Germline CDR1 is KGHSH and CDR2 is LQKENI. The CDR3 loop spans 14 amino acids. Germline trimming cut 6 bases from V and 7 bases from J; bases unmatched to any gene: 10. The CDR3: CASSLNRGSGEAFF. The CDR3 region has the DNA TGTGCCAGCTCTCTTAACAGGGGGTCAGGTGAAGCTTTCTTT.

This clone has more than one count but fewer than ten. The chain links TRBV7-6 to TRBJ1-1, with D uncertain. The CDR3 runs to 17 residues. The germline V gene has CDR1 SGHVS and CDR2 FNYEAQ. Trimming removed 3 bases at V and 2 bases at J, with 19 bases between. The CDR3 DNA reads as TGTGCCAGCAGCTTTCCCTGGGCCACGGAAACAAACACTGAAGCTTTCTTT. Its translation is CASSFPWATETNTEAFF.